Described below is a single T cell receptor beta chain sequence and its context. Its antigen remains unidentified. Per-nucleotide qualities are absent, and no much larger clonotype sits a single base away. This sample was included in a study of CD8+ T cells in alopecia areata (dated by TCRdb to the late 2010s). Background for the entire study: High-throughput TCRbeta sequencing was used to examine T cell clonal expansion in alopecia areata in both the C3H/HeJ mouse model and human patients. RNA was extracted with the PAXgene miRNA kit for fixed scalp, the miRNeasy kit for PBMCs, and the RNeasy kit for mouse skin. Scalp clonality was compared across normal scalp (n=4), patchy alopecia areata scalp (n=8), and alopecia totalis/universalis scalp (n=8). Scalp tissue and sorted CD4+ and CD8+ peripheral blood T cells from patchy and totalis/universalis alopecia areata patients and from healthy controls were covered by human TCRbeta sequencing. TCRbeta CDR3 regions were amplified by immunoSEQ multiplex PCR with 35 Vbeta forward and 13 Jbeta reverse primers. What the study reported, not specific to this receptor: Resident alphabeta T cells in normal human skin are also sequenced, complicating scalp TCR repertoire analysis, unlike mouse skin dominated by gammadelta T cells. Compared with normal scalp, lesional scalp had higher clonality and more expanded CD8+ clones, particularly in alopecia totalis/universalis, a pattern that suggests antigenic drive. Shared TCR sequences between patients were less evident than in mice, which may be partly attributable to HLA diversity in the patient population.

PBMCs were isolated by density centrifugation and stained for CD3, CD4 and CD8, and CD4+ and CD8+ T cells were sorted on a FACSAria. Unaffected controls provided scalp biopsies and blood samples. V and J lose 3 bases and 6 bases, and a span of 18 bases separates them. As encoded in the germline V gene, CDR1 is SGHDT while CDR2 is YYEEEE. Inclusive of the bounding cysteine and phenylalanine, the CDR3 is 16 residues long. The sequence is cut down to CDR3 DNA, 48 bases in frame from base 1. Receptor libraries were prepared by the immunoSEQ multiplex PCR assay. RNA was extracted from all samples and reverse transcribed into cDNA, which served as template for TCR sequencing. SuperScript III was used for first-strand cDNA synthesis, primed with a 2:1 mix of oligo-dT and random hexamers. A synthetic immune receptor repertoire was used to assess amplification bias, and residual bias was removed computationally. For the original study's pipeline: Raw reads were preprocessed for error removal, and CDR3 was defined according to IMGT conventions as running from the conserved cysteine to phenylalanine. Clonality was calculated as 1 minus Shannon entropy normalized by log2 of the number of productive unique TCRs. Whether scalp clones were CD4 or CD8 was inferred by matching scalp TCRbeta sequences against CD4 and CD8 repertoires sorted from blood. TCRdb stores this immuneACCESS table with in-frame sequences only. Part of the clones is absent; in the studies checked, under half of the shortfall reflects unresolved V genes, and no reason is known for the rest. The V and J calls and clone size were taken over from that table, and D and trimming were inferred from the DNA. Within this sample are around 120,000 clones, with around 61% of them counted one time only. The top ten hold about 3% of the sample.

The rearrangement joined TRBV5-6 to TRBJ1-4; TRBD1 is possibly the D segment (6 matching bases). The sample comprised CD4+ T cells sorted from blood. This sequence originates from a human donor in good health. The CDR3 protein is CASSSAGQPQDEKLFF. In nucleotide form, the sequence is TGTGCCAGCAGCTCAGCCGGACAGCCGCAGGATGAAAAACTGTTTTTT.